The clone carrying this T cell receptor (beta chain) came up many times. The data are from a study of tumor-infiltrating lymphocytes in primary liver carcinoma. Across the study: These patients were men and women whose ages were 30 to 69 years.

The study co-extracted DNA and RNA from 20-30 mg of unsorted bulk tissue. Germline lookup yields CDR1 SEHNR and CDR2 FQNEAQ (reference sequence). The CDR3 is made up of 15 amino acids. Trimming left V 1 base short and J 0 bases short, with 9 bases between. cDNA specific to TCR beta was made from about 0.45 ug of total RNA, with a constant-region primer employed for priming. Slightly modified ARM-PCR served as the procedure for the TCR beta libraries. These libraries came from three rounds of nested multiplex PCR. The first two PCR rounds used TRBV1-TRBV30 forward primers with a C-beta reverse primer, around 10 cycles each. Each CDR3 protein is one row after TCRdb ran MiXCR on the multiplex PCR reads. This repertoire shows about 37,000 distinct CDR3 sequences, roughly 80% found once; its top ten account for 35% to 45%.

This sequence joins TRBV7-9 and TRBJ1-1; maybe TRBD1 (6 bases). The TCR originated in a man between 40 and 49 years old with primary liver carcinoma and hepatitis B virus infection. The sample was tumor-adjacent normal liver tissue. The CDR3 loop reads CASSLERGVNTEAFF. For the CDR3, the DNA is TGTGCCAGCAGCTTAGAAAGGGGGGTGAACACTGAAGCTTTCTTT.